Listed here are 18 T cell receptor beta chains from one sample, sequenced in a study of shared clonotypes between healthy human individuals. The data were produced by immunoSEQ multiplex PCR, yet TCRdb's version contains in-frame clones alone and is incomplete. The sample contains under 1,100,000 clones, around 74% of which appear only once. Sample: memory CD4+ T cells sorted from blood. Specified subset: CD45RA-negative fraction. The receptors stem from a man between 18 and 35 years old in good health.

About this clone: A far larger clone is only one base removed, so a read error is likely. V is TRBV7-9 and J is TRBJ1-1; no clear D gene. The CDR3 sequence is 13 residues long. Germline V gene lookup returns CDR1 SEHNR and CDR2 FQNEAQ (reference sequence). Trimming shortened V by 2 bases and J by 1 base, and 5 bases separated the two germline ends. The CDR3 DNA is TGTGCCAGCAGCTTAATAGAGAACACTGAAGCTTTCTTT. This gives the protein CASSLIENTEAFF.

This clone has a single count. At one end the junction does not follow the germline gene, possibly because of a read error. The DNA for the CDR3 is TGTGCTAGCAGCTTGGCACGCCGGGACAGTCGCACTGAAGCTTTCTTT. It specifies CASSLARRDSRTEAFF. The gene calls are TRBV7-7 and TRBJ1-1, with 7 positions matching TRBD1. In germline, CDR1 is SSHAT, CDR2 FNYEAQ (reference sequence). The length of the CDR3 is 16 residues.

V gene TRBV29-1 combines with J gene TRBJ1-2; TRBD1 aligns across 8 bases. Germline CDR1 SQVTM, CDR2 ANQGSEA. The CDR3 contains 14 residues. The V segment lost 4 bases and the J segment 4 bases; nucleotides outside the gene matches: 8. DNA for the CDR3: TGCAGCGTTGCGGTTGGGACAGGATTCTATGGCTACACCTTC. Protein: CSVAVGTGFYGYTF.

The chain has TRBV2 and TRBJ1-1; D ambiguous. Trimming pared 2 bases from V and 1 base from J, leaving 8 bases between. Germline V gives CDR1 SNHLY, CDR2 FYNNEI. The CDR3 consists of 14 residues. The CDR3 sequence: CASSENQKNTEAFF. Here the CDR3 DNA reads TGTGCCAGCAGTGAAAACCAGAAGAACACTGAAGCTTTCTTT.

The chain links TRBV18 to TRBJ2-7; no firm D call. The CDR3 runs 14 residues. V lost 3 bases and J lost 5, with 14 bases in between. CDR1 is KGHSH, CDR2 LQKENI, per germline. The CDR3 here is CASSPAASGDEQYF. The CDR3 DNA follows: TGTGCCAGCTCACCCGCGGCGTCGGGCGACGAGCAGTACTTC. The full variable domain, in which reference TRBV18 and TRBJ2-7 provide the parts outside the CDR3, is NAGVMQNPRHLVRRRGQEARLRCSPMKGHSHVYWYRQLPEEGLKFMVYLQKENIIDESGMPKERFSAEFPKEGPSILRIQQVVRGDSAAYFCASSPAASGDEQYFGPGTRLTVT.

The J gene is TRBJ2-1, the V gene TRBV7-9, with unresolved D. Trimming stripped 2 bases from V and 1 base from J, with 9 bases between. The germline V gene has CDR1 SEHNR and CDR2 FQNEAQ (reference sequence). This CDR3 has 15 amino acids. The CDR3 DNA is TGTGCCAGCAGCTTAATTAGTGCATCCTACAATGAGCAGTTCTTC. Residues: CASSLISASYNEQFF.

V gene TRBV5-1 combines with J gene TRBJ1-1, with D possibly matching TRBD1 (5 bases). The V gene lost 7 bases and the J gene lost 0 bases, with 16 bases spanning the gap. CDR1 and CDR2 (germline): SGHRS, YFSETQ. The CDR3 extends over 15 amino acids. CDR3 DNA sequence: TGCGCCAGCTTGGCCGGGGGAGGAATGAACACTGAAGCTTTCTTT. Protein: CASLAGGGMNTEAFF.

The rearrangement uses TRBV5-6 and TRBJ2-1, with 7 bases that match TRBD1. J lost 1 base, V lost 4 bases, and 8 bases had no gene match. The CDR3 runs to 16 residues. Germline-derived CDR1 and CDR2 are SGHDT and YYEEEE. CDR3 sequence reads: CASSLYDRASYNEQFF. The CDR3 coding sequence is TGTGCCAGCAGCCTTTATGACAGGGCGTCCTACAATGAGCAGTTCTTC.

This chain links TRBV7-9 with TRBJ2-3, with D possibly matching TRBD2 (6 bases). Germline V gene lookup returns CDR1 SEHNR and CDR2 FQNEAQ (reference sequence). V shed 1 base and J shed 3 bases, with 11 bases lying between them. CDR3 length: 15 amino acids. CDR3 in DNA: TGTGCCAGCAGCTTAGACCTTAGCGGAACAGATACGCAGTATTTT. Protein: CASSLDLSGTDTQYF.

V gene TRBV5-6 combines with J gene TRBJ1-5, with TRBD1 as a possible D gene (5 bases). Trimming removed 5 bases from V and 1 base from J, with 13 bases in between. Germline assignment: CDR1 SGHDT and CDR2 YYEEEE. The CDR3 extends over 15 amino acids. The CDR3 sequence: CASRKWGVSNQPQHF. CDR3 sequence (DNA): TGTGCCAGCAGAAAATGGGGGGTAAGCAATCAGCCCCAGCATTTT.

The V call is TRBV6-5, the J call TRBJ2-2; 9 bases align to TRBD2. The germline gives CDR1 MNHEY, CDR2 SVGAGI. The length of the CDR3 is 15 residues. The J segment lost 5 bases and the V segment lost 8 bases, leaving 9 bases of the junction unmatched. CDR3 sequence (DNA): TGTGCCAGCGGGCGGGGGGGCCTCGGGACCGGGGAGCTGTTTTTT. Its protein product is CASGRGGLGTGELFF.

V usage is TRBV10-3 and J usage is TRBJ2-7; no definite D call. Germline V lookup: CDR1 ENHRY, CDR2 SYGVKD. The length of the CDR3 is 13 residues. The ends were cut back, 0 bases at V and 5 bases at J, with 8 bases in the middle. The CDR3 region has the DNA TGTGCCATCAGTGAGTCGTGGGGAAACGAGCAGTACTTC. Amino acids: CAISESWGNEQYF.

The chain links TRBV18 to TRBJ1-2; 8 nucleotides agree with TRBD1. Trimming cost V 5 bases and J 4 bases; bases outside gene matches: 21. The V gene's germline CDR1 is KGHSH and CDR2 LQKENI. This CDR3 is built from 19 residues. In nucleotides, the CDR3 is TGTGCCAGCTCAACTTCGAATCGAGGACAGGGCCCAGGGGGCTATGGCTACACCTTC. It is translated as CASSTSNRGQGPGGYGYTF.

This chain connects TRBV5-1 to TRBJ2-2; 7 positions match TRBD1. The CDR3 loop spans 16 amino acids. The V gene end was trimmed by 3 bases and the J gene end by 0 bases; junction bases not matched to a gene: 5. In germline, CDR1 is SGHRS, CDR2 YFSETQ. CDR3 coding DNA: TGCGCCAGCAGCTACGGGACAGACTCGAACACCGGGGAGCTGTTTTTT. As protein: CASSYGTDSNTGELFF.

Only a few counts were recorded for this clone. The chain joins TRBV6-1 to TRBJ1-5; possibly TRBD1 for D (5 bases). The V end was cut by 3 bases, the J end by 10 bases, with 16 bases between. This CDR3 contains 14 residues. The germline CDR1 and CDR2 sequences are MNHNS and SASEGT. CDR3 sequence reads: CASSETGPVSPQHF. In DNA form, the CDR3 reads TGTGCCAGCAGTGAGACGGGGCCAGTATCTCCCCAGCATTTT.

This clone was detected once. The chain couples TRBV5-4 to TRBJ2-7; 13 bases line up with TRBD2. Germline V gene sequence: CDR1 SGHNT, CDR2 YYREEE (reference sequence). J gave up 6 bases and V 3 bases, and 9 bases lay outside the gene matches. The CDR3 sequence is 16 residues long. As DNA, the CDR3 is TGTGCCAGCAGCTGGGGGACTAGCGGGATTCGGGGCGAGCAGTACTTC. Its translation is CASSWGTSGIRGEQYF. Full variable domain (rest looked up from reference TRBV5-4 and TRBJ2-7): ETGVTQSPTHLIKTRGQQVTLRCSSQSGHNTVSWYQQALGQGPQFIFQYYREEENGRGNFPPRFSGLQFPNYSSELNVNALELDDSALYLCASSWGTSGIRGEQYFGPGTRLTVT.

A remark on this clone: This specimen includes other DNA sequences encoding the same CDR3. This chain uses TRBV28 with TRBJ2-5; 7 nucleotides align to TRBD2. CDR3 length: 14 amino acids. With V trimmed by 5 bases and J by 2 bases, 5 bases remained unmatched. CDR1 is MDHEN, CDR2 SYDVKM, per germline. For the CDR3, the DNA is TGTGCCAGCAGTCCCCCGGGGGGACAAGAGACCCAGTACTTC. Amino acid sequence: CASSPPGGQETQYF.

This clone was recorded many times. The chain uses TRBV28 and TRBJ1-3; D is possibly TRBD1 (6 bases). The CDR3 has 14 residues. In germline, CDR1 is MDHEN, CDR2 SYDVKM. Trimming removed 4 bases at V and 4 bases at J, with 11 bases between. CDR3 nucleotides: TGTGCCAGCAGTTCCCGAGGGGGGGGAAACACCATATATTTT. This codes for CASSSRGGGNTIYF.